This T cell receptor beta chain was profiled in a study of OX40 agonist ivuxolimab in advanced cancers. Study overall: Cancers in dose escalation were hepatocellular, melanoma, renal cell and head and neck.

CDR3 size: 14 residues. Germline loops: CDR1 SGHRS, CDR2 YFSETQ. V lost 2 bases to trimming and J lost 4 bases; unmatched junction nucleotides: 3. Sequenced by immunoSEQ multiplex PCR; TCRdb stores in-frame clones only, minus some. The repertoire consists of some 77,000 clones, with approximately 89% occurring once and the leading ten covering roughly 2.1%. Concerning this clone itself: Its antigen is unidentified.

Findings of the study overall: Circulating CD4+ and CD8+ T cells showed clonal expansion by week 6 at 0.1 to 3.0 mg/kg.

Sequenced material: CD4+ or CD8+ T cells sorted from blood, taken in a trial of the OX40 agonist ivuxolimab. This TCR was recovered from an adult with an advanced solid tumor such as melanoma, head and neck, liver or kidney cancer. This sequence joins TRBV5-1 and TRBJ2-1; 7 bases map to TRBD2. CDR3 sequence: CASSLSGDYNEQFF. For the CDR3, the DNA is TGCGCCAGCAGCTTAAGCGGGGATTACAATGAGCAGTTCTTC. The entire variable domain, with the rest obtained from reference TRBV5-1 and TRBJ2-1, is as follows: KAGVTQTPRYLIKTRGQQVTLSCSPISGHRSVSWYQQTPGQGLQFLFEYFSETQRNKGNFPGRFSGRQFSNSRSEMNVSTLELGDSALYLCASSLSGDYNEQFFGPGTRLTVL.